The T cell receptor (beta chain) under discussion was sequenced for a study of T cells in Graves' hyperthyroidism and ophthalmopathy. Turning to the study itself: The authors collected peripheral blood at initial diagnosis, before any treatment.

Lactation, pregnancy, other autoimmune disease or uncontrolled infection led to exclusion of patients. Findings of the study overall: With a median lead of roughly 6.8 months before onset, the model predicted ophthalmopathy. A 13 V-J signature model discriminated ophthalmopathy versus stable hyperthyroidism.

The CDR3 spans 15 residues. Trimming cost V 5 bases and J 1 base; bases outside gene matches: 6. Germline CDR1 is SGHVS and CDR2 is FNYEAQ. At least ten counts were recorded for this clonotype. Its target is not known. RNA transcripts gave rise to amplified TCR beta CDR3 regions. A first-round RT-PCR of the TCR CDR3 used the HTBI primer set. TCRdb re-analysed the multiplex PCR reads in MiXCR, keeping a single row per CDR3 protein. The sample has about 270,000 distinct CDR3 sequences, roughly 15% seen once. The sample consisted of blood. This sequence joins TRBV7-6 and TRBJ2-3, with 7 nucleotides matching TRBD1. The TCR originated in a woman between 45 and 65 years old with Graves' hyperthyroidism that later progressed to Graves' ophthalmopathy. CDR3 residues: CASSTGTVRTDTQYF. The CDR3 DNA is TGTGCCAGCAGCACCGGGACAGTACGCACAGATACGCAGTATTTT.